The rows below give T cell receptor beta chains drawn from one sample of a study of cytomegalovirus exposure and HLA in healthy donors. Generated by immunoSEQ multiplex PCR, the TCRdb table keeps only in-frame clones and is missing some. This table has around 100,000 clones, roughly 71% appearing once. The sequencing input was PBMCs. The receptor source for this set is a woman aged 18-29 years in good health and CMV-seropositive. Each CDR3 is given with its conserved first and last residue. The order of the fields is D gene, V gene, J gene, clone size, CDR3 protein, CDR3 DNA. The D gene is left open where the match is weak. Expanded clones are given a class, and other clones once, few, many or no size at all.

>.|TRBV4-3|TRBJ2-3|.
CASSQDLSLGLMGDTQYF
TGCGCCAGCAGCCAAGATCTGTCTTTGGGACTGATGGGAGATACGCAGTATTTT
>TRBD2|TRBV7-2|TRBJ2-3|.
CASSLVGTSQRGTDTQYF
TGTGCCAGCAGCTTAGTGGGGACTAGCCAGCGCGGCACAGATACGCAGTATTTT
>TRBD1|TRBV7-2|TRBJ1-2|.
CASSSGTAYGYTF
TGTGCCAGCAGCTCCGGGACAGCCTATGGCTACACCTTC
>TRBD2|TRBV28|TRBJ2-1|.
CASSLGSSGALYNEQFF
TGTGCCAGCAGTTTGGGGTCTAGCGGGGCCCTTTACAATGAGCAGTTCTTC
>TRBD1|TRBV6-5|TRBJ2-3|.
CASRPGGSDTQYF
TGTGCCAGCAGGCCAGGGGGCTCGGATACGCAGTATTTT
>TRBD1|TRBV19|TRBJ1-1|.
CASSIDRGTEAFF
TGTGCCAGTAGTATCGACAGGGGTACTGAAGCTTTCTTT
>.|TRBV4-1|TRBJ2-5|.
CASSQASSGPRETQYF
TGCGCCAGCAGCCAAGCATCCAGCGGCCCGCGGGAGACCCAGTACTTC
>TRBD1|TRBV9|TRBJ1-2|.
CASSGPRTGDDGYTF
TGTGCCAGCAGCGGCCCTCGTACAGGGGATGATGGCTACACCTTC
>TRBD2|TRBV28|TRBJ2-5|.
CATARLAGVETQYF
TGTGCCACCGCCCGGCTAGCGGGAGTAGAGACCCAGTACTTC
>.|TRBV14|TRBJ2-3|.
CASSHSYTDTQYF
TGTGCCAGCAGCCATTCTTATACAGATACGCAGTATTTT
>.|TRBV25-1|TRBJ1-5|.
CASPRREPQHF
TGTGCCAGCCCCCGACGGGAGCCCCAGCATTTT
>TRBD1|TRBV15|TRBJ1-1|few
CATSRTGGTEAFF
TGTGCCACCAGCAGAACAGGGGGCACTGAAGCTTTCTTT
>.|TRBV19|TRBJ1-3|.
CASSQGSFGNTIYF
TGTGCCAGTAGTCAGGGTAGCTTTGGAAACACCATATATTTT
>.|TRBV4-1|TRBJ1-1|.
CASSLVWRGGTEAFF
TGTGCCAGCAGCTTGGTGTGGAGGGGGGGAACTGAAGCTTTCTTT
>TRBD2|TRBV7-2|TRBJ2-7|.
CASSQAGGPSEYF
TGTGCCAGCAGCCAAGCGGGGGGCCCCTCTGAGTACTTC
>.|TRBV21-1|TRBJ1-6|.
CASSKAAGAHNSPLHF
TGTGCCAGCAGCAAAGCGGCAGGGGCGCATAATTCACCCCTCCACTTT
>TRBD2|TRBV7-9|TRBJ2-1|.
CASSQAERGFSYNEQFF
TGTGCCAGCAGCCAGGCAGAGCGGGGGTTCTCCTACAATGAGCAGTTCTTC
>.|TRBV5-8|TRBJ2-5|few
CASSLPRVAQETQYF
TGTGCCAGCAGCTTGCCCCGGGTGGCCCAAGAGACCCAGTACTTC
>.|TRBV6-5|TRBJ1-2|.
CASRADSNYGYTF
TGTGCCAGCAGGGCAGACAGTAACTATGGCTACACCTTC
>TRBD1|TRBV16|TRBJ1-2|.
CASSQLTGRGYTF
TGTGCCAGCAGCCAATTGACAGGGAGAGGCTACACCTTC
>.|TRBV5-1|TRBJ1-4|few
CASSEGPNEKLFF
TGCGCCAGCAGCGAGGGTCCCAATGAAAAACTGTTTTTT
>TRBD2|TRBV18|TRBJ2-1|.
CASSEGASGSNEQFF
TGTGCCAGCTCAGAAGGGGCTAGCGGGAGCAATGAGCAGTTCTTC
>.|TRBV28|TRBJ2-2|.
CASSLQGSDGELFF
TGTGCCAGCAGTTTACAAGGGAGTGACGGGGAGCTGTTTTTT
>TRBD2|TRBV25-1|TRBJ2-3|.
CASSDPRTSGGFTDTQYF
TGTGCCAGCAGTGACCCCCGGACTAGCGGGGGCTTCACAGATACGCAGTATTTT
>.|TRBV19|TRBJ1-4|.
CASSPSTDLNEKLFF
TGTGCCAGTAGTCCATCGACAGATCTTAATGAAAAACTGTTTTTT
>.|TRBV7-9|TRBJ2-5|.
CSSSPSGFRETQYF
TGTTCCAGCAGCCCGAGCGGTTTTCGAGAGACCCAGTACTTC
>TRBD2|TRBV4-2|TRBJ2-5|.
CASSQVGSGRIQETQYF
TGTGCCAGCAGCCAAGTGGGTAGCGGGAGAATCCAAGAGACCCAGTACTTC
>TRBD1|TRBV9|TRBJ1-5|.
CASSPGQGKSNQPQHF
TGTGCCAGCAGCCCAGGACAGGGGAAAAGCAATCAGCCCCAGCATTTT
>TRBD2|TRBV2|TRBJ2-1|.
CASSEASLAGGLRQFF
TGTGCCAGCAGTGAAGCATCACTAGCGGGGGGGCTAAGGCAGTTCTTC
>TRBD1|TRBV7-3|TRBJ1-1|few
CSSSGSRPGQHTEAFF
TGTTCCAGCAGCGGGAGTCGCCCGGGACAGCACACTGAAGCTTTCTTT
>.|TRBV7-2|TRBJ2-3|.
CASSLVGGGTDTQYF
TGTGCCAGCAGCTTAGTTGGGGGCGGCACAGATACGCAGTATTTT
>.|TRBV9|TRBJ2-4|.
CASSASSWAKNIQYF
TGTGCCAGCAGCGCTTCTAGTTGGGCCAAAAACATTCAGTACTTC
>.|TRBV13|TRBJ2-2|.
CASSRSGSGSALKGELFF
TGTGCCAGCAGCCGTTCGGGGAGCGGTTCCGCCCTGAAAGGGGAGCTGTTTTTT
>TRBD1|TRBV5-5|TRBJ2-5|few
CASRTGGRQETQYF
TGTGCCAGCAGGACAGGGGGCCGGCAAGAGACCCAGTACTTC
>TRBD2|TRBV7-9|TRBJ2-3|.
CASSSGLAISTDTQYF
TGTGCCAGCAGCTCCGGACTAGCGATAAGCACAGATACGCAGTATTTT
>TRBD1|TRBV5-4|TRBJ1-2|.
CASGRKGQGNYGYTF
TGTGCCAGCGGCAGGAAGGGACAGGGGAACTATGGCTACACCTTC
>TRBD1|TRBV7-2|TRBJ1-5|.
CASSYRGQGQPQHF
TGTGCCAGCAGCTACAGGGGGCAGGGACAGCCCCAGCATTTT
>.|TRBV20-1|TRBJ2-3|.
CSARDLDTQYF
TGCAGTGCTAGAGATCTTGATACGCAGTATTTT
>TRBD1|TRBV5-4|TRBJ1-2|.
CASSGQVTLNYGYTF
TGTGCCAGCAGCGGACAGGTGACGTTAAACTATGGCTACACCTTC
>TRBD2|TRBV5-1|TRBJ2-1|few
CASSLDTSGGVVNEQFF
TGCGCCAGCAGCTTGGATACTAGCGGGGGGGTGGTGAATGAGCAGTTCTTC
>TRBD1|TRBV6-5|TRBJ1-2|.
CASSYTDRSYGYTF
TGTGCCAGCAGTTACACGGACAGGAGCTATGGCTACACCTTC
>.|TRBV7-2|TRBJ2-7|.
CASSSTPYEQYF
TGTGCCAGCAGCTCAACCCCCTACGAGCAGTACTTC
>.|TRBV19|TRBJ2-1|.
CASSPGIEQFF
TGTGCCAGTAGTCCCGGGATCGAGCAGTTCTTC
>TRBD1|TRBV6-4|TRBJ2-3|.
CASRCRGPINTDTQYF
TGTGCCAGCAGATGTAGGGGGCCAATAAACACAGATACGCAGTATTTT
>.|TRBV19|TRBJ2-2|.
CASTSRGPGELFF
TGTGCCAGTACTTCCAGGGGTCCCGGGGAGCTGTTTTTT
>.|TRBV5-4|TRBJ2-3|.
CASSLDAGYTDTQYF
TGTGCCAGCAGCTTGGACGCGGGTTACACAGATACGCAGTATTTT
>TRBD1|TRBV6-1|TRBJ2-5|.
CASSEFQGARTQYF
TGTGCCAGCAGTGAGTTTCAGGGGGCACGGACCCAGTACTTC
>.|TRBV7-9|TRBJ2-3|few
CASSHSGGTDTQYF
TGTGCCAGCAGCCACTCCGGAGGCACAGATACGCAGTATTTT
>.|TRBV5-1|TRBJ2-7|.
CASSLARGYEQYF
TGCGCCAGCAGCTTGGCCAGGGGCTACGAGCAGTACTTC
>TRBD1|TRBV5-1|TRBJ2-2|.
CASSPSGQGVPGELFF
TGCGCCAGCAGCCCGTCGGGACAGGGGGTGCCCGGGGAGCTGTTTTTT
>TRBD1|TRBV5-1|TRBJ2-5|once
CASSLEQGAWETQYF
TGCGCCAGCAGCTTGGAGCAGGGGGCTTGGGAGACCCAGTACTTC
>.|TRBV10-3|TRBJ1-2|.
CAISQQENNYGYTF
TGTGCCATCAGTCAACAGGAAAATAACTATGGCTACACCTTC
>.|TRBV6-5|TRBJ1-4|.
CAAGEMLNEKLFF
TGTGCCGCCGGGGAGATGCTTAATGAAAAACTGTTTTTT